This is a list of T cell receptor beta chains from one sample in a study of T cell responses to AZD1222 COVID-19 vaccine. The protocol was immunoSEQ multiplex PCR, while the TCRdb copy is restricted to in-frame clones and leaves out a portion. The sample shows about 99,000 clones, 90% to 95% of them seen only once. Source: peripheral blood, taken on day 0 of AZD1222 vaccination. The receptors were sampled from an adult in good health. Each CDR3 is given with its conserved first and last residue.

V gene	CDR3 protein
TRBV24-1	CATSEGRGRGEQYF
TRBV2	CASSDGGGDTDTQYF
TRBV5-6	CASSRGQGNQPQHF
TRBV7-9	CASSSSQGGQPQHF
TRBV13	CASSLFPQKASGGYEQYF
TRBV5-6	CASSFPDGAGETQYF
TRBV4-3	CASSQFSKAGVTGELFF
TRBV4-3	CASSQDFVHSNQPQHF
TRBV6-2/TRBV6-3	CASSPTQGFSNQPQHF
TRBV27	CASSSAWGRGTQYF
TRBV6-5	CASSSKVTADQPQHF
TRBV25-1	CASSRGRQLNTEAFF
TRBV29-1	CSVEAPRGSNQPQHF
TRBV28	CASSFTGGSSYEQYF
TRBV5-1	CASSLEGMGEAFF
TRBV21-1	CASSAGGYTF
TRBV3-1/TRBV3-2	CASSQGSYEQYF
TRBV6-1	CASSEEGAAEAFF
TRBV6-5	CASTRAGGYNEQFF
TRBV7-3	CASSLNRNEQFF
TRBV19	CASSTGAANYGYTF
TRBV5-1	CASSFDREQFF
TRBV27	CASSLGMGNTEAFF
TRBV5-6	CASSLGQPNSPLHF
TRBV10-2	CASSDIGTSGAYNEQFF
TRBV12-5	CASGLVRQGRLDEAFF
TRBV7-2	CASSFRMGGTEAFF
TRBV5-1	CASSSRRGSTDTQYF
TRBV7-9	CASSQRQGMAPLHF
TRBV19	CASSTGLGGEGTDTQYF
TRBV7-8	CASSILQGAGNTIYF
TRBV4-2	CASSPGLAGRVAYEQYF
TRBV9	CASSGSLRGVNTEAFF
TRBV14	CASSLPGTPAYNEQFF
TRBV6-5	CASSSSGRATDTQYF
TRBV5-4	CASSFMFRNTEAFF
TRBV4-3	CASSSDVGGLTDTQYF